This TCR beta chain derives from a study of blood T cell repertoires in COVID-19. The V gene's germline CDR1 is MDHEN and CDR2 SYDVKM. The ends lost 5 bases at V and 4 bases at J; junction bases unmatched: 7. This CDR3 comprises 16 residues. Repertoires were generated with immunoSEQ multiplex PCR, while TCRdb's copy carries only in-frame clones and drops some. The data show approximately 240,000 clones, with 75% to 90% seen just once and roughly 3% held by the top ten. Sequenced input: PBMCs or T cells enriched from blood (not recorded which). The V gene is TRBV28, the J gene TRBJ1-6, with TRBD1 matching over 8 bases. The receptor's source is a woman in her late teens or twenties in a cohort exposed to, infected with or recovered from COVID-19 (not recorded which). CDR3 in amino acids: CASSAGRTGYNSPLHF. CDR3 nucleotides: TGTGCCAGCAGTGCGGGGAGGACAGGGTATAATTCACCCCTCCACTTT.